A single sample gave rise to the 10 T cell receptor beta chains below, sequenced in a study of Graves' ophthalmopathy and Graves' hyperthyroidism. The TCR beta CDR3 regions underwent amplification from RNA transcripts. RT-PCR in the first round used HTBI primers; a second-round multiplex PCR followed. TCRdb called the multiplex PCR reads again in MiXCR, with one record for every CDR3 protein. Of about 480,000 distinct CDR3 sequences listed, over 13% are singletons. Sequencing was performed on blood. These receptors were collected from a woman in her twenties or thirties with Graves' ophthalmopathy.

Concerning this clonotype itself: One end of the junction fails to match germline, which may point to a read error. In DNA, the CDR3 is TGTGCCAGCAGTTTTGGGAGCTCTGGAAACACCATATGTTTT. Protein product: CASSFGSSGNTICF. The V and J genes are TRBV27 and TRBJ1-3; D remains ambiguous. In germline, CDR1 is MNHEY, CDR2 SMNVEV (reference sequence). The CDR3 sequence is 14 residues long.

The chain couples TRBV2 to TRBJ2-7, with TRBD1 identical over 9 bases. V dropped 7 bases and J dropped 3; count of bases not matched to a gene: 7. Looked up from germline, CDR1 is SNHLY and CDR2 is FYNNEI. This CDR3 spans 14 amino acids. This CDR3 is CASKVGQGNYEQYF. The DNA for the CDR3 is TGTGCCAGCAAAGTGGGACAGGGAAACTACGAGCAGTACTTC. Full variable domain (remainder filled in from reference TRBV2 and TRBJ2-7): EPEVTQTPSHQVTQMGQEVILRCVPISNHLYFYWYRQILGQKVEFLVSFYNNEISEKSEIFDDQFSVERPDGSNFTLKIRSTKLEDSAMYFCASKVGQGNYEQYFGPGTRLTVT.

This clonotype was recorded at least ten times. This chain links TRBV12-5 with TRBJ2-2; 9 positions match TRBD2. This CDR3 has 16 residues. Germline V gives CDR1 LGHNT, CDR2 FRNRAP. Trimming removed 7 bases from V and 6 bases from J; junction bases left unmatched: 12. CDR3 sequence reads: CASAYTGTSLAGELFF. In DNA, the CDR3 is TGTGCTAGTGCCTATACCGGGACTAGCTTAGCCGGGGAGCTGTTTTTT.

Ten or more counts support this clonotype. The chain combines TRBV9 with TRBJ1-3; D not certain. V lost 0 bases, J lost 4 bases, and 2 bases lay in between. The CDR3 is 12 residues long. The germline CDR1 and CDR2 sequences are SGDLS and YYNGEE. This CDR3 reads CASSVAGNTIYF. As DNA, the CDR3 is TGTGCCAGCAGCGTAGCCGGAAACACCATATATTTT.

This clonotype occurred many times. The chain has TRBV6-5 and TRBJ2-7; 7 nucleotides line up with TRBD1. This CDR3 is built from 14 residues. V trimming: 4 bases; J trimming: 6 bases; junction bases outside the gene matches: 9. Germline CDR1 reads MNHEY; CDR2 reads SVGAGI. CDR3 coding DNA: TGTGCCAGCAGTTCCTCGACAGGGAAGGGCGAGCAGTACTTC. The encoded protein is CASSSSTGKGEQYF.

Many counts were recorded for this clonotype. The chain uses TRBV12-5 and TRBJ1-1, with D perhaps TRBD1 (6 bases). Germline CDR1 reads LGHNT; CDR2 reads FRNRAP. V was cut by 6 bases and J by 4 bases, with 15 bases left in between. The CDR3 extends over 14 amino acids. CDR3 in DNA: TGTGCTAGTGGCGTCCGAGGGGGGCCCACTGAAGCTTTCTTT. Translating it yields CASGVRGGPTEAFF.

This clonotype was counted ten times or more. The chain has TRBV20-1 and TRBJ2-2, with 11 bases aligning to TRBD2. CDR3 length: 15 amino acids. Germline-derived CDR1 and CDR2 are DFQATT and SNEGSKA (reference sequence). V was pared by 3 bases and J by 6 bases, with 6 bases of the junction left unmatched. CDR3 in DNA: TGCAGTGCTAGGGAACTAGCGGGAGAGGCCGGGGAGCTGTTTTTT. Its translation: CSARELAGEAGELFF.

This clonotype was observed many times. The gene calls are TRBV19 and TRBJ1-5, with 8 nucleotides matching TRBD1. The germline CDR1 and CDR2 sequences are LNHDA and SQIVND (reference sequence). J was trimmed by 2 bases and V by 5 bases; bases with no gene match: 5. The CDR3 is 15 residues long. Here the CDR3 DNA reads TGTGCCAGTAGTGAGCTGGACAGGGGCAATCAGCCCCAGCATTTT. This translates into CASSELDRGNQPQHF.

The V call is TRBV27, the J call TRBJ1-2; TRBD1 matches 10 bases. Germline CDR1 is MNHEY and CDR2 is SMNVEV (reference sequence). The V segment lost 0 bases and the J segment 4 bases; nucleotides outside the gene matches: 8. The CDR3 consists of 17 residues. This CDR3 is CASSLSESGTGVYGYTF. Written as DNA, the CDR3 is TGTGCCAGCAGTTTATCCGAATCCGGGACAGGGGTCTATGGCTACACCTTC.

The chain combines TRBV12-3 or TRBV12-4 with TRBJ2-7; D might be TRBD2 (6 bases). Deletions cut 6 bases from V and 2 bases from J, with 17 bases between. The CDR3 is 15 amino acids. The CDR3 is CASRRDSRGTYEQYF. The CDR3 bases are TGTGCCAGCAGGAGGGACTCTCGGGGGACCTACGAGCAGTACTTC.